These 16 T cell receptor beta chains originate from one sample sequenced in a study of T cell repertoires in cytomegalovirus infection. One entry per CDR3 protein, called by TCRdb with MiXCR from the reads. The repertoire includes nearly 450,000 distinct CDR3 sequences, roughly 30% of them detected once, and 12% to 15% sits in the top ten. The specimen was PBMCs. The source of these receptors is a human donor in good health (CMV status not recorded). Some clones in this sample may be carry-over from other donors' samples.

This clonotype turned up a few times. The chain carries TRBV6-5 and TRBJ1-6, with D possibly being TRBD1 (6 bases). The CDR3 has 15 amino acids. Trimming shortened V by 6 bases and J by 2 bases, and 11 bases separated the two germline ends. Germline V gene data show CDR1 as MNHEY and CDR2 as SVGAGI. The CDR3 loop reads CASRGTGPYNSPLHF. CDR3 nucleotides: TGTGCCAGCAGGGGCACAGGGCCCTATAATTCACCCCTCCACTTT.

This clonotype came up many times. The CDR3 loop is CASLPEGTRGNEQFF. The CDR3 DNA reads TGTGCCAGCCTCCCGGAGGGAACTCGGGGGAATGAGCAGTTCTTC. The V and J genes are TRBV28 and TRBJ2-1; D perhaps matches TRBD2 (6 bases). V shed 8 bases and J shed 7 bases, with 21 bases lying between them. Germline V CDR1 and CDR2: MDHEN, SYDVKM. There are 15 residues in the CDR3.

This clonotype was seen more than once but under ten times. This chain joins TRBV27 and TRBJ2-1; 9 positions agree with TRBD2. Germline CDR1 reads MNHEY; CDR2 reads SMNVEV (reference sequence). V lost 0 bases to trimming and J lost 7 bases; unmatched junction nucleotides: 4. The CDR3 length is 15 residues. The CDR3 bases are TGTGCCAGCAGTTTATCTGCTAGCGGGGAGAATGAGCAGTTCTTC. The encoded protein is CASSLSASGENEQFF.

CDR3 loop: CASSQTEATEAFF. The CDR3 DNA follows: TGTGCCAGCAGTCAAACTGAGGCCACTGAAGCTTTCTTT. This rearrangement joins TRBV14 to TRBJ1-1; D is ambiguous. Germline loops: CDR1 SGHDN, CDR2 FVKESK. With 6 bases removed from V and 4 bases from J, the gap between germline ends came to 12 bases. The CDR3 covers 13 residues.

This clonotype was detected ten times or more. The chain combines TRBV7-2 with TRBJ1-1, with no clear D. From germline, CDR1 is SGHTA and CDR2 FQGNSA. V was trimmed by 1 base and J by 1 base, leaving 7 bases between them. The CDR3 consists of 14 residues. CDR3 region: CASSLGRRNTEAFF. As DNA, the CDR3 is TGTGCCAGCAGCTTAGGCCGGAGGAACACTGAAGCTTTCTTT.

Comment on this clonotype: A much larger clone is a single base away; this may be a read error. CDR3 amino acids: CASSLLGRAEAVF. CDR3 nucleotides: TGTGCCAGCAGTTTACTTGGCAGGGCTGAAGCTGTCTTT. The chain couples TRBV28 to TRBJ1-1; possibly TRBD1 for D (5 bases). CDR1 is MDHEN, CDR2 SYDVKM, per germline. This CDR3 spans 13 amino acids.

This clonotype was seen a handful of times. The genes are TRBV11-2 and TRBJ2-7; possibly TRBD2 for D (6 bases). Germline CDR1 and CDR2: SGHAT and FQNNGV. The V end was cut by 4 bases, the J end by 2 bases, with 15 bases between. This CDR3 region has 15 residues. CDR3: CASSSQVGGTYEQYF. CDR3 sequence (DNA): TGTGCCAGCAGCTCCCAGGTTGGGGGGACCTACGAGCAGTACTTC.

Points on this clonotype: A clone one base away is much larger, so this may be a read error. The chain couples TRBV7-2 to TRBJ2-7, with a possible D match to TRBD1 (6 bases). V lost 6 bases and J lost 5, with 17 bases in between. Germline V lookup: CDR1 SGHTA, CDR2 FQGNSA. The CDR3 runs 14 residues. CDR3 coding DNA: TGTGCCAGCAGTCAAGGGGGTCTAGGGGACGAGCAGTACTTC. This encodes CASSQGGLGDEQYF.

This clonotype was counted ten times or more. This chain links TRBV7-6 with TRBJ2-3; 11 bases agree with TRBD2. CDR1 and CDR2 from the germline V gene are SGHVS and FNYEAQ. The junction had 3 bases not matched to a gene; V was cut back by 1 base and J by 6 bases. There are 15 residues in the CDR3. Here the CDR3 DNA reads TGTGCCAGCAGCTTAGATGGGACTAGCGGCGATACGCAGTATTTT. Its translation: CASSLDGTSGDTQYF.

The chain combines TRBV7-9 with TRBJ2-7; D is unresolved. V was shortened by 5 bases and J by 2 bases, with 16 bases between the two germline ends. The CDR3 extends over 15 amino acids. Germline V gene lookup returns CDR1 SEHNR and CDR2 FQNEAQ (reference sequence). The CDR3, as DNA: TGTGCCAGCAGCCTAAGGACGGGTCCCACCTACGAGCAGTACTTC. It is translated as CASSLRTGPTYEQYF.

With regard to this clonotype: A much larger clone lies a single base off, so this may be a read error. This sequence joins TRBV7-2 and TRBJ1-3; 7 nucleotides agree with TRBD1. The V gene's germline CDR1 is SGHTA and CDR2 FQGNSA. The CDR3 contains 17 residues. The chain's CDR3 is CASSPRVGTVSVNTIYF. DNA of the CDR3: TGTGCCAGCAGCCCAAGGGTCGGGACAGTCTCTGTAAACACCATATATTTT.

The rearrangement uses TRBV10-2 and TRBJ1-5; D is uncertain. The length of the CDR3 is 14 residues. CDR1 and CDR2 from the germline V gene are WSHSY and SAAADI. The ends were cut back, 7 bases at V and 0 bases at J, with 10 bases in the middle. In DNA form, the CDR3 reads TGCGCCAGCAACGACGGATATAGCAATCAGCCCCAGCATTTT. It translates to CASNDGYSNQPQHF.

This clonotype was detected a few times. The chain joins TRBV19 to TRBJ1-2; 9 bases agree with TRBD1. The CDR3 loop spans 15 amino acids. CDR1 is LNHDA, CDR2 SQIVND, per germline (reference sequence). The V gene end was trimmed by 7 bases and the J gene end by 4 bases; junction bases not matched to a gene: 10. The CDR3 nucleotides read TGTGCCAGTACACAGGGGGCACTACCTACCTATGGCTACACCTTC. It yields the protein CASTQGALPTYGYTF.

The sample holds many counts of this clonotype. The chain links TRBV7-8 to TRBJ2-7; 8 bases match TRBD2. V was pared by 2 bases and J by 5 bases, with 11 bases of the junction left unmatched. The CDR3 loop spans 16 amino acids. Per the germline V gene, CDR1 is SGHVS and CDR2 is FQNEAQ. The CDR3 region is CASSLRGGRTQNEQYF. The CDR3, as DNA: TGTGCCAGCAGCTTACGGGGGGGACGGACGCAGAACGAGCAGTACTTC.

This clonotype showed up many times. The genes are TRBV6-6 and TRBJ2-4; D gene unclear. Germline loops: CDR1 MNHNY, CDR2 SVGAGI (reference sequence). This CDR3 is 15 amino acids long. V gave up 1 base and J gave up 0 bases, with 7 bases separating them. CDR3 protein: CASSYWPLAKNIQYF. The CDR3 nucleotides read TGTGCCAGCAGTTACTGGCCGCTAGCCAAAAACATTCAGTACTTC.

The chain links TRBV2 to TRBJ2-7; TRBD2 matches 11 bases. The V segment lost 5 bases and the J segment 2 bases; nucleotides outside the gene matches: 8. The CDR3 covers 16 residues. Germline lookup yields CDR1 SNHLY and CDR2 FYNNEI. The CDR3 region has the DNA TGTGCCAGCAGTTTCCCGACTAGCGGGGCGACCTACGAGCAGTACTTC. It translates to CASSFPTSGATYEQYF.